This T cell receptor (beta chain) was found in a study of blood T cells in healthy people across ages. General study points: Diversity was estimated from one million T cells, and these estimates were considered underestimates. Whereas aged donors had fewer naive CD4+ cells, long-lived donors had more of them and higher diversity.

Germline CDR1 is SGHAT and CDR2 is FQNNGV. The trim removed 6 bases at V and 8 bases at J, leaving 10 bases unmatched. There are 15 residues in the CDR3. The second PCR ran about 6 to 11 cycles with a sample-barcoded 5' primer and J-beta primers. Each CDR3 protein is one row after TCRdb ran MiXCR on the 5' RACE reads. The repertoire consists of 1.5 million to 2 million distinct CDR3 sequences, with roughly two fifths occurring once and the leading ten covering about 21%. The study drew donors from healthy Caucasian individuals in Russia aged roughly 6 to 90. Points on this clonotype: What it binds is not known.

The rearrangement uses TRBV11-2 and TRBJ2-1, with 10 positions matching TRBD2. Source material: blood. This receptor was obtained from a human donor in good health. The CDR3 loop reads CASRARLAGADEQFF. The CDR3 nucleotides read TGTGCCAGCAGGGCCCGGCTAGCGGGGGCGGATGAGCAGTTCTTC.